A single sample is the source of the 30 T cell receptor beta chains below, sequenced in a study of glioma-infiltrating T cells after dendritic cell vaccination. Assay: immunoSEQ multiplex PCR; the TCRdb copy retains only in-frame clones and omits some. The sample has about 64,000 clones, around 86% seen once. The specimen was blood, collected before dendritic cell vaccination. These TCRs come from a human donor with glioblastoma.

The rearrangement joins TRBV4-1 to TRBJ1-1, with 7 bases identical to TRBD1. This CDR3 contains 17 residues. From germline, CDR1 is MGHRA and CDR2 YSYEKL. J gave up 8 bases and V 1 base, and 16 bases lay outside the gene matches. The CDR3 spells CASSQGLVGTGASEAFF. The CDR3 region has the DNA TGCGCCAGCAGCCAAGGATTAGTGGGCACAGGGGCTTCGGAAGCTTTCTTT.

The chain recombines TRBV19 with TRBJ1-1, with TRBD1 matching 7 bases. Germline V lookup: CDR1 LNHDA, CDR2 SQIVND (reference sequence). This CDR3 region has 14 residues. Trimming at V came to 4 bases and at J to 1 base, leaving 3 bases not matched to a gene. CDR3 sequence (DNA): TGTGCCAGTAGTAGTTGGACAGGGAACACTGAAGCTTTCTTT. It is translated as CASSSWTGNTEAFF.

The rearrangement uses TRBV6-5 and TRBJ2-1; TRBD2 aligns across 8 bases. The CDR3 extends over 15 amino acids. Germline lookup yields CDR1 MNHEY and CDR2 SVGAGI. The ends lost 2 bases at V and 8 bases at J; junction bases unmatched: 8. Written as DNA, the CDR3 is TGTGCCAGCAGTTACGGGACTAGTAGGGCCGATGAGCAGTTCTTC. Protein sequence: CASSYGTSRADEQFF.

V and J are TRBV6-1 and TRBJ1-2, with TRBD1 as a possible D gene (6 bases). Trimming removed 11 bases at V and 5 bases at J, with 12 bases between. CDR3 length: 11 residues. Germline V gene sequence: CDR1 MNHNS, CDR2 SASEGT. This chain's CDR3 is CAVNQGYGYTF. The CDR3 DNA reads TGTGCCGTTAACCAGGGGTATGGCTACACCTTC.

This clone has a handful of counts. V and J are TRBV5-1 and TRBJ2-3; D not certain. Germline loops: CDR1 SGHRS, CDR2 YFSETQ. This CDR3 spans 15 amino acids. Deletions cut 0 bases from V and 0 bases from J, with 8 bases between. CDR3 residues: CASSLALASTDTQYF. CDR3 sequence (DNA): TGCGCCAGCAGCTTGGCTTTGGCAAGCACAGATACGCAGTATTTT.

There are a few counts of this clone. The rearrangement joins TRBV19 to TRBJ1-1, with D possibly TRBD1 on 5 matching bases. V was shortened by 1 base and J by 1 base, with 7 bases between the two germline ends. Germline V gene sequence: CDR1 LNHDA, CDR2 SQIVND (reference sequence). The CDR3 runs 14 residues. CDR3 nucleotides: TGTGCCAGTAGTATAGGGACAACGAACACTGAAGCTTTCTTT. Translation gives CASSIGTTNTEAFF.

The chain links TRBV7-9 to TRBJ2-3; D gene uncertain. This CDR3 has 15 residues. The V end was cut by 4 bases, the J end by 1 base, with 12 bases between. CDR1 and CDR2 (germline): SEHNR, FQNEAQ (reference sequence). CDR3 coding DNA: TGTGCCAGCAGCTCAAGCGCGGCCGGCACAGATACGCAGTATTTT. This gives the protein CASSSSAAGTDTQYF.

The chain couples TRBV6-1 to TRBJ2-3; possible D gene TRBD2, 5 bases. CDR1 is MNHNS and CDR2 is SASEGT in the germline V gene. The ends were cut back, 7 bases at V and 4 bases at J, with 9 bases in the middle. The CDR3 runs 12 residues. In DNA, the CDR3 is TGTGCCAGCACGAGTAGCGCAGATACGCAGTATTTT. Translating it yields CASTSSADTQYF.

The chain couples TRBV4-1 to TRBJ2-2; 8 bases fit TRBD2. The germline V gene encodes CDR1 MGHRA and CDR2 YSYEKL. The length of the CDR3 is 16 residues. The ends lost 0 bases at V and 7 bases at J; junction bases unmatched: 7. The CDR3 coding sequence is TGCGCCAGCAGCCAAGAGGGGCGGGGGGTCCTCGGGGAGCTGTTTTTT. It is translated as CASSQEGRGVLGELFF.

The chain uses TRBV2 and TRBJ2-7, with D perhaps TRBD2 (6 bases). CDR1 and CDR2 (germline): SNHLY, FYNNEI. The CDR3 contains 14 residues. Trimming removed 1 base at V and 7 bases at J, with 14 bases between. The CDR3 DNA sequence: TGTGCCAGCAGTGAAGTAGGAGGGGCCAGGGAGCAGTACTTC. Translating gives CASSEVGGAREQYF.

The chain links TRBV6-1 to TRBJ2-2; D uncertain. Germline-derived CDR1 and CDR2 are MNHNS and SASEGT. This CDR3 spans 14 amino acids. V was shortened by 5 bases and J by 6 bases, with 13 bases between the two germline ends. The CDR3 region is CASSSDREAGELFF. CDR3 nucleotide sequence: TGTGCCAGCAGTTCTGATCGTGAGGCCGGGGAGCTGTTTTTT.

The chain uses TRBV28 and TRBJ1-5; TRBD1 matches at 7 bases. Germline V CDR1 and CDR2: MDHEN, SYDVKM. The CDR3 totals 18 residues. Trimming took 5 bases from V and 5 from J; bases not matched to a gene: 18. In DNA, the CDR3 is TGTGCCAGCAGTCAAACACAGGGGTTGGGGGCAGTTGATCAGCCCCAGCATTTT. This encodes CASSQTQGLGAVDQPQHF.

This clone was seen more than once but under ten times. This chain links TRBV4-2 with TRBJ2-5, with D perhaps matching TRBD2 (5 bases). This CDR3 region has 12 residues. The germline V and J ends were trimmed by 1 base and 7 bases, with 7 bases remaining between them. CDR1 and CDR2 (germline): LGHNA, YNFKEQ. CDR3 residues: CASSQGRGTQYF. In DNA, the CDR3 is TGTGCCAGCAGCCAAGGTCGGGGGACCCAGTACTTC.

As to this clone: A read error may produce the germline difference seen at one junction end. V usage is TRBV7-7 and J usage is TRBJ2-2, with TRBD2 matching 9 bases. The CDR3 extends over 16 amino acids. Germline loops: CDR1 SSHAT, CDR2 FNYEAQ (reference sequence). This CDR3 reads CASSLVAGANTGELFF. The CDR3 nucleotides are TGTGCTAGCAGCTTAGTAGCGGGGGCGAACACCGGGGAGCTGTTTTTT.

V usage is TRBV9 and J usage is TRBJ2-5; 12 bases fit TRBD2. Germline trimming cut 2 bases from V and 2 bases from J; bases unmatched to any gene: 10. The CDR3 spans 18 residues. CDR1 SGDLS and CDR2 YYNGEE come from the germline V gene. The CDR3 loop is CASSVGAGTSGPQETQYF. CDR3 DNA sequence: TGTGCCAGCAGCGTCGGTGCCGGGACTAGCGGGCCGCAAGAGACCCAGTACTTC.

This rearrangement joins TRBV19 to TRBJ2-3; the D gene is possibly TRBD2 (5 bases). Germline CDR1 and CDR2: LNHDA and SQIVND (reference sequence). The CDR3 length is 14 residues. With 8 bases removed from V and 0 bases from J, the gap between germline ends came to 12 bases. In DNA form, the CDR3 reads TGTGCCAGTGCTAACGGGGATAGCACAGATACGCAGTATTTT. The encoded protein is CASANGDSTDTQYF.

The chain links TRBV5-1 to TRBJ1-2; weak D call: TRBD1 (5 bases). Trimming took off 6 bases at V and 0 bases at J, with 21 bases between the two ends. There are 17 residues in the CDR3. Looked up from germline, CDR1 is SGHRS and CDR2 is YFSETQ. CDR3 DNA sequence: TGCGCCAGCACCCTCATCTTGCGGGGGGGGACTAACTATGGCTACACCTTC. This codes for CASTLILRGGTNYGYTF.

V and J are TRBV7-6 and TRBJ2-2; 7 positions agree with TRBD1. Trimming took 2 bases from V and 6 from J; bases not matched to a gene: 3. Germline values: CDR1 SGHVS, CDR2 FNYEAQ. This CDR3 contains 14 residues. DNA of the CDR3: TGTGCCAGCAGCTTAAGACAGGGCCCCGGGGAGCTGTTTTTT. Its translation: CASSLRQGPGELFF. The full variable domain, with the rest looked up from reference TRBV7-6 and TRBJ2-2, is GAGVSQSPRYKVTKRGQDVALRCDPISGHVSLYWYRQALGQGPEFLTYFNYEAQQDKSGLPNDRFSAERPEGSISTLTIQRTEQRDSAMYRCASSLRQGPGELFFGEGSRLTVL.

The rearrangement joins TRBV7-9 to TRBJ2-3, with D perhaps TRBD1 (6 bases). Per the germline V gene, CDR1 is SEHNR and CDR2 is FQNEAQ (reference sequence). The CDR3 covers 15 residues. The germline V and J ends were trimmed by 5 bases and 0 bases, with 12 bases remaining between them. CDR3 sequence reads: CASSRGGASTDTQYF. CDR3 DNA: TGTGCCAGCAGCCGAGGGGGTGCTAGCACAGATACGCAGTATTTT.

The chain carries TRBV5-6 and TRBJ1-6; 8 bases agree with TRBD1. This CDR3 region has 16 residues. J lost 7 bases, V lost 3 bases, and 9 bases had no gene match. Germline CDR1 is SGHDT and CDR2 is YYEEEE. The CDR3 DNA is TGTGCCAGCAGCTGGACCGGGACAGGCAGGAATTCACCCCTCCACTTT. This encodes CASSWTGTGRNSPLHF.

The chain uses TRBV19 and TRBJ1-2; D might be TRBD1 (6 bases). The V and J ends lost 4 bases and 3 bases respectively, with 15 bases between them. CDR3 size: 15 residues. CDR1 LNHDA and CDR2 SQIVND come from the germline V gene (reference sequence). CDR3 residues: CASSSTGTLDYGYTF. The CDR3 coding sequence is TGTGCCAGTAGTAGCACCGGGACACTAGACTATGGCTACACCTTC.

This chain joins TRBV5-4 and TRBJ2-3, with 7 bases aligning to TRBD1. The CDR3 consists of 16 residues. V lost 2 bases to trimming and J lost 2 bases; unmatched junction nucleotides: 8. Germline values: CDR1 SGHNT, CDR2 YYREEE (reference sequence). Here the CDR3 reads CASSFTTGSPTDTQYF. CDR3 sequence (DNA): TGTGCCAGCAGCTTCACGACAGGGTCACCCACAGATACGCAGTATTTT.

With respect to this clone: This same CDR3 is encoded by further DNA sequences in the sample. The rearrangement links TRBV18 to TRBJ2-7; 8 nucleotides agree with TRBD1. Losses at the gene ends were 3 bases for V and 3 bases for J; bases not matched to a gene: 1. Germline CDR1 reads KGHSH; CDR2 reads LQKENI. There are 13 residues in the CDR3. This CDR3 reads CASSPTGGYEQYF. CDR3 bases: TGTGCCAGCTCACCTACAGGGGGCTACGAGCAGTACTTC.

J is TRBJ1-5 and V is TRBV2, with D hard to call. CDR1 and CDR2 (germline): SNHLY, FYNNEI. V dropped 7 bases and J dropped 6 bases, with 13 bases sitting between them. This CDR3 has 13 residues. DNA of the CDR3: TGTGCCAGCACGGTTCGGGGATTTCAGCCCCAGCATTTT. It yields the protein CASTVRGFQPQHF.

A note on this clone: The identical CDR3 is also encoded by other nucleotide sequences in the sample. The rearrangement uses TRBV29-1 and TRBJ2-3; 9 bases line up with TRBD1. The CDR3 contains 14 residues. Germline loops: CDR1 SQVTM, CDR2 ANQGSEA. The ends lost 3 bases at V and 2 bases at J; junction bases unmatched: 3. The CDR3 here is CSVEGQGYTDTQYF. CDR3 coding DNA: TGCAGCGTTGAGGGACAGGGATACACAGATACGCAGTATTTT.

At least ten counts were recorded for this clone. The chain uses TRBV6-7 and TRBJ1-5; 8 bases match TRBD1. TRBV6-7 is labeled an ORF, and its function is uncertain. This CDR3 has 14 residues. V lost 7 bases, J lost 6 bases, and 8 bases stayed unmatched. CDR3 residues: CASTWTGTRQPQHF. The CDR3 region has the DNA TGTGCCAGCACCTGGACAGGGACTCGTCAGCCCCAGCATTTT.

This CDR3 reads CASSLGGLGANVLTF. Here the CDR3 DNA reads TGTGCCAGCAGCTTAGGAGGGTTAGGGGCCAACGTCCTGACTTTC. The V call is TRBV11-3, the J call TRBJ2-6; weak D call: TRBD2 (5 bases). The CDR3 length is 15 residues. Germline V gives CDR1 SGHNT, CDR2 YENEEA. V was pared by 1 base and J by 4 bases, with 8 bases between.

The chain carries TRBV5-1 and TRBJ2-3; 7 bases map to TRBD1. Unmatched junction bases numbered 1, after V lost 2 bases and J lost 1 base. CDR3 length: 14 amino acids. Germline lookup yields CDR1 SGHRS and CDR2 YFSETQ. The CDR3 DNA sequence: TGCGCCAGCAGCTTAGGGGGCGGCACAGATACGCAGTATTTT. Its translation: CASSLGGGTDTQYF.

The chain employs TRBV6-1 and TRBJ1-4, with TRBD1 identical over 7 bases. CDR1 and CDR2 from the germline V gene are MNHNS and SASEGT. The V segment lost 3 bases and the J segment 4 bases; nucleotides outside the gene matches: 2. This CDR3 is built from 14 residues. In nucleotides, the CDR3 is TGTGCCAGCAGTGAGCAGGGGGGTAATGAAAAACTGTTTTTT. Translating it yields CASSEQGGNEKLFF.

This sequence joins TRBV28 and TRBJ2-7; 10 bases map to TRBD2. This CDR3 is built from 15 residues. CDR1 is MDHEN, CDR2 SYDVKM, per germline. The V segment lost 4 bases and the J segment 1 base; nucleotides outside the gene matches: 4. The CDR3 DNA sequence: TGTGCCAGCAGTTCGCCTAGCGGGGGTTCCTACGAGCAGTACTTC. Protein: CASSSPSGGSYEQYF.